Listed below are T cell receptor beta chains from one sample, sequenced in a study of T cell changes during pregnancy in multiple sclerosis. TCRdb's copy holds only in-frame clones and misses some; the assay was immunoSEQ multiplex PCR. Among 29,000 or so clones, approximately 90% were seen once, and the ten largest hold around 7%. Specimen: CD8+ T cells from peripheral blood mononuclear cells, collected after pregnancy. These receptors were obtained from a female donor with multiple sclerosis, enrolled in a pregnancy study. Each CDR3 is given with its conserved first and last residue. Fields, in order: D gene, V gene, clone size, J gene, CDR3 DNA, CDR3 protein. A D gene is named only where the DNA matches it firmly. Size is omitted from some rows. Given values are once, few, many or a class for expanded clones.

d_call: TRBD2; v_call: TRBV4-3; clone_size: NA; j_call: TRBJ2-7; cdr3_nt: TGCGCCAGCAGCCAGGGGGTAGCGGGATACGAGCAGTACTTC; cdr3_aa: CASSQGVAGYEQYF
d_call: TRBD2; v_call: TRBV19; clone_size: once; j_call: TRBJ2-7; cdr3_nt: TGTGCCAGTAGTATTGGTAGCGGGTACATTTACGAGCAGTACTTC; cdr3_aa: CASSIGSGYIYEQYF
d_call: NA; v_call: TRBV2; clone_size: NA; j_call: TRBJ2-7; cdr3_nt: TGTGCCAGCACTTCGGTATCGGTCCCCTACGAGCAGTACTTC; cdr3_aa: CASTSVSVPYEQYF
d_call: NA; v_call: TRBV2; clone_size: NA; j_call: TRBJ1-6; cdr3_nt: TGTGCCAGCAGCGAAAAGGAGTTGCTATGGGGCTCACCCCTCCACTTT; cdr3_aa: CASSEKELLWGSPLHF
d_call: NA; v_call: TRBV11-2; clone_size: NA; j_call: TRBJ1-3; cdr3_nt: TGTGCCAGCAGCTTACAGGGTTTGGGAAACACCATATATTTT; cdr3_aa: CASSLQGLGNTIYF
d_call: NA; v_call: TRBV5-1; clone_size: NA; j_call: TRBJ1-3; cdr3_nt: TGCGCCAGCAGCCCCAGGGGTGTCTCTGGAAACACCATATATTTT; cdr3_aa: CASSPRGVSGNTIYF
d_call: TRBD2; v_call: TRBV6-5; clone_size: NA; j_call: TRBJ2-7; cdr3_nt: TGTGCCAGCAGTGCGAGCGGGGCTAACTACGAGCAGTACTTC; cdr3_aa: CASSASGANYEQYF
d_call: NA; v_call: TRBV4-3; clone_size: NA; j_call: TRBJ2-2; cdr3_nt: TGCGCCAGCAGCCAAGATCGGGTGGGGCTGAACACCGGGGAGCTGTTTTTT; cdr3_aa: CASSQDRVGLNTGELFF
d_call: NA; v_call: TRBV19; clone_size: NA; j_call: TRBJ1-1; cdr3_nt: TGTGCCAGTAGTAGCCCGGCCGGGGACACTGAAGCTTTCTTT; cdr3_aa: CASSSPAGDTEAFF
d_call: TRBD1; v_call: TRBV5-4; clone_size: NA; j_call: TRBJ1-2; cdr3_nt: TGTGCCAGCAGCAAGTACAGGGGGGATTATGGCTACACCTTC; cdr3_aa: CASSKYRGDYGYTF
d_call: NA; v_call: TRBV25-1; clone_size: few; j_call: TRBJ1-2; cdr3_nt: TGTGCCAGCAGTCACAGGGTGTTGGGGGACTATGGCTACACCTTC; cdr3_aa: CASSHRVLGDYGYTF
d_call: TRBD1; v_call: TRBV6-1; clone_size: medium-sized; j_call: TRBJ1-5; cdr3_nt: TGTGCCAGCAGTGGGGGACAGGACTTCAATCAGCCCCAGCATTTT; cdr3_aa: CASSGGQDFNQPQHF
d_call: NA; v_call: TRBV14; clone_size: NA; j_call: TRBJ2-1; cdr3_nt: TGTGCCAGCAGCCCCCGTCGACAGCGGGTCTACAATGAGCAGTTCTTC; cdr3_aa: CASSPRRQRVYNEQFF
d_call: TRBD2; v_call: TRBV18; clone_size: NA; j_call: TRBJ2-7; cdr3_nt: TGTGCCAGCTCACCACCGGCGGGAGCCCACGAGCAGTACTTC; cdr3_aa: CASSPPAGAHEQYF
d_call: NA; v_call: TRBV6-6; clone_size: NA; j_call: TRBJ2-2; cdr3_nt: TGTGCCAGCAGTGGGACTGTGACCGGGGAGCTGTTTTTT; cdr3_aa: CASSGTVTGELFF
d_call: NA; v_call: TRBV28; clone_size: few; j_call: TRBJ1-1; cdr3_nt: TGTGCCAGCAGAAAGGCCAGGGGAAGAACTGAAGCTTTCTTT; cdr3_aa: CASRKARGRTEAFF
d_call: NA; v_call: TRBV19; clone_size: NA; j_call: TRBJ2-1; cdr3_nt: TGTGCCAGTACTAGCCCCAATGAGCAGTTCTTC; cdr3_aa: CASTSPNEQFF
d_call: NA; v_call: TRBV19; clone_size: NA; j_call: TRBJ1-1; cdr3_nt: TGTGCCAGTAGTATGGAGGGGCCGGGCTTTCTAGCTGAAGCTTTCTTT; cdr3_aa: CASSMEGPGFLAEAFF
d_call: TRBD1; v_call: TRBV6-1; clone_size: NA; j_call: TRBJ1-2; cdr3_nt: TGTGCCAGCAGTGAAGCAATCGACAGGGTTGTAAATGGCTACACCTTC; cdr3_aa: CASSEAIDRVVNGYTF
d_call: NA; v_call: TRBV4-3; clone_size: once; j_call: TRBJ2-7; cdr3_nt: TGCGCCAGCAGCCAAGAAAAGACAGTGTACCGCGAGCAGTACTTC; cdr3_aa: CASSQEKTVYREQYF
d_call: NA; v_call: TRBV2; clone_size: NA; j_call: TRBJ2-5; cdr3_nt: TGTGCCAGCAGTGAGAGTAGCGGTGAAGAGACCCAGTACTTC; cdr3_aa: CASSESSGEETQYF
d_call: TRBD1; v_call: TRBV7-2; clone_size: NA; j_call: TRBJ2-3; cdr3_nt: TGTGCCAGCAGCCCAATCCGGGACAGGGTCACAGATACGCAGTATTTT; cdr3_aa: CASSPIRDRVTDTQYF